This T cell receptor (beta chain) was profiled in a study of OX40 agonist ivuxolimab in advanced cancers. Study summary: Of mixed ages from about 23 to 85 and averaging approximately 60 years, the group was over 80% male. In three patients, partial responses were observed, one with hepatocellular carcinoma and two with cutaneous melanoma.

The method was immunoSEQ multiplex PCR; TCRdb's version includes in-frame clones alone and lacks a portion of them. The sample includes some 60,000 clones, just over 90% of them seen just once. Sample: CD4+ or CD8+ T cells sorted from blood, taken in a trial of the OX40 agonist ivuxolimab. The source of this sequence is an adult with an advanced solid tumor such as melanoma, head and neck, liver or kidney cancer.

The DNA of the CDR3 is TGTGCCAGCAGTGAAGCTCGGACTCACCCCGGGGAGCTGTTTTTT. Its translation: CASSEARTHPGELFF. This chain links TRBV2 with TRBJ2-2, with a possible D match to TRBD2 (5 bases). Trimming left V 0 bases short and J 6 bases short, with 11 bases between. The CDR3 has 15 amino acids. The germline gives CDR1 SNHLY, CDR2 FYNNEI.